This TCR beta chain was observed in a study of blood T cell repertoires in COVID-19. The method was immunoSEQ multiplex PCR; TCRdb's version includes in-frame clones alone and lacks a portion of them. The sample yields almost 350,000 clones, roughly 86% seen once. The junction had 13 bases not matched to a gene; V was cut back by 6 bases and J by 5 bases. The CDR3 covers 15 residues. Germline V CDR1 and CDR2: MDHEN, SYDVKM. The sample was PBMCs or T cells enriched from blood (not recorded which). This clonotype originated in a woman in her twenties or thirties who had been exposed to COVID-19. This chain connects TRBV28 to TRBJ2-7; 7 nucleotides align to TRBD2. CDR3 nucleotide sequence: TGTGCCAGCAGAAACGGGGGAGGGCCGGCTAACGAGCAGTACTTC. This gives the protein CASRNGGGPANEQYF.